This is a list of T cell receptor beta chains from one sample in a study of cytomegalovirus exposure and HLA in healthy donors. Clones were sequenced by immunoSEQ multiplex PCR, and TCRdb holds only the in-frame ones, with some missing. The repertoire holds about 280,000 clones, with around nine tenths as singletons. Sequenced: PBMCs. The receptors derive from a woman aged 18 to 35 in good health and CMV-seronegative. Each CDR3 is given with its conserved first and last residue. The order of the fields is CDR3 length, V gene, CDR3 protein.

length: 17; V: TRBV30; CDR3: CAWSVRPGRDSYNEQFF
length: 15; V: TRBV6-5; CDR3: CASSSRVLMNEKLFF
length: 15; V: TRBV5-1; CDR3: CASSLAGQGADTQYF
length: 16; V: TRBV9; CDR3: CASSDSVGGSGNTIYF
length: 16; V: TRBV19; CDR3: CASSIGILDSGNTIYF
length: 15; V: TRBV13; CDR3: CASSPRTLYDYEQYF
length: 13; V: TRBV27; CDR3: CASSSTGPNGYTF
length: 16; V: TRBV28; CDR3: CASSPTGLQGSYEQYF
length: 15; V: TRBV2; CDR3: CASSENRRRVAGAFF
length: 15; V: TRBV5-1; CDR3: CASSVGGLANTEAFF
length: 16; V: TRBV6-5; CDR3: CASSYASGSSYNEQFF
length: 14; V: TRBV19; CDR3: CASEQTNSNQPQHF
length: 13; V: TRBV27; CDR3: CASSRTENTEAFF
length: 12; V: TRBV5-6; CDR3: CASSLFTDTQYF
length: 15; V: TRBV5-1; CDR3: CASSLAGQRFYEQYF
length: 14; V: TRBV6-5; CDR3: CASGQGLYNQPQHF